Below, 18 T cell receptor beta chains from the same sample are listed, as sequenced in a study of cytomegalovirus exposure and HLA in healthy donors. Researchers ran the PCR with 60 Vbeta and 13 Jbeta primers. Profiling relied on immunoSEQ multiplex PCR, and the TCRdb table lists in-frame clones only, not all of them. The table includes around 200,000 clones, about four fifths detected once. Input material: PBMCs. Receptors originate from a woman in her forties or fifties in good health and CMV-seropositive.

The J gene is TRBJ2-3, the V gene TRBV30; D remains ambiguous. This CDR3 is built from 13 residues. Germline CDR1 and CDR2: GTSNPN and SVGIG (reference sequence). Trimming removed 4 bases from V and 2 bases from J, with 10 bases in between. The CDR3 nucleotides read TGTGCCTGGAATGCGGATCTCACAGATACGCAGTATTTT. Its protein product is CAWNADLTDTQYF.

The chain has TRBV4-1 and TRBJ2-7; D call uncertain. CDR3 length equals 14 residues. The germline CDR1 and CDR2 sequences are MGHRA and YSYEKL. Trimming left V 1 base short and J 5 bases short, with 12 bases between. CDR3 nucleotide sequence: TGCGCCAGCAGCCAAGCTCTCAGCGCCCACGAGCAGTACTTC. Translating gives CASSQALSAHEQYF.

The sample holds one count of this clone. The chain is built from TRBV20-1 and TRBJ2-7, with D possibly being TRBD2 (6 bases). The CDR3 extends over 11 amino acids. V was cut by 3 bases and J by 9 bases, with 12 bases left in between. From germline, CDR1 is DFQATT and CDR2 SNEGSKA (reference sequence). CDR3 nucleotide sequence: TGCAGTGCTAGGGCGGGGACGGGGCAGTACTTC. Protein sequence: CSARAGTGQYF.

The CDR3, as DNA: TGTGCCTGGAGTAAGGGAGGCGGAAATTCACCCCTCCACTTT. Protein: CAWSKGGGNSPLHF. This sequence joins TRBV30 and TRBJ1-6; D is ambiguous. CDR1 is GTSNPN and CDR2 is SVGIG in the germline V gene (reference sequence). The CDR3 spans 14 residues. Between the trimmed V and J ends, which lost 2 bases and 7 bases, there was a span of 12 bases.

CDR3: CASSQVVDRFYEQYF. CDR3 coding DNA: TGCGCCAGCAGCCAAGTAGTGGACAGGTTCTACGAGCAGTACTTC. This chain links TRBV4-1 with TRBJ2-7; TRBD1 agrees at 7 bases. The germline gives CDR1 MGHRA, CDR2 YSYEKL. Germline trimming cut 1 base from V and 3 bases from J; bases unmatched to any gene: 6. This CDR3 contains 15 residues.

This chain connects TRBV19 to TRBJ1-5; D may be TRBD1 (5 bases). The CDR3 has 14 residues. In germline, CDR1 is LNHDA, CDR2 SQIVND (reference sequence). The V end lost 1 base, the J end lost 4 bases, and 8 bases lay between the germline ends. CDR3 sequence (DNA): TGTGCCAGTAGTATAGGAAGGGGAAATCAGCCCCAGCATTTT. It specifies CASSIGRGNQPQHF.

The V and J genes are TRBV11-2 and TRBJ1-1; no clear D gene. V was shortened by 3 bases and J by 5 bases, with 7 bases between the two germline ends. The CDR3 has 12 residues. The germline V gene has CDR1 SGHAT and CDR2 FQNNGV. CDR3: CASSFLLTEAFF. The CDR3 DNA reads as TGTGCCAGCAGCTTTCTTTTAACTGAAGCTTTCTTT. Using reference TRBV11-2 and TRBJ1-1 for the parts outside the CDR3, the full variable domain is EAGVAQSPRYKIIEKRQSVAFWCNPISGHATLYWYQQILGQGPKLLIQFQNNGVVDDSQLPKDRFSAERLKGVDSTLKIQPAKLEDSAVYLCASSFLLTEAFFGQGTRLTVV.

The chain combines TRBV7-9 with TRBJ2-1; no clear D gene. The CDR3 loop spans 12 amino acids. Germline V CDR1 and CDR2: SEHNR, FQNEAQ (reference sequence). V dropped 5 bases and J dropped 7 bases, with 9 bases sitting between them. This chain's CDR3 is CASSHSKNEQFF. Written as DNA, the CDR3 is TGTGCCAGCAGCCACAGTAAGAATGAGCAGTTCTTC.

The genes are TRBV9 and TRBJ1-1, with 8 bases lining up with TRBD1. J was trimmed by 6 bases and V by 0 bases; bases with no gene match: 13. The germline V gene has CDR1 SGDLS and CDR2 YYNGEE. There are 17 residues in the CDR3. CDR3 coding DNA: TGTGCCAGCAGCGTAGCTACAGGGGGGGACGGTGCCGCTGAAGCTTTCTTT. Translation gives CASSVATGGDGAAEAFF.

The chain recombines TRBV15 with TRBJ2-1; 10 bases agree with TRBD2. The V segment lost 2 bases and the J segment 6 bases; nucleotides outside the gene matches: 7. This CDR3 region has 16 residues. In germline, CDR1 is LNHNV, CDR2 YYDKDF (reference sequence). The CDR3 here is CATSRRLSGGPNEQFF. In DNA form, the CDR3 reads TGTGCCACCAGCAGACGTCTTAGCGGGGGGCCCAATGAGCAGTTCTTC.

This clone was counted only a few times. The genes are TRBV6-1 and TRBJ1-1; TRBD1 matches 10 bases. V shed 7 bases, J shed 8 bases, and the junction held 10 bases outside the gene matches. Germline assignment: CDR1 MNHNS and CDR2 SASEGT. CDR3 length: 14 residues. CDR3 DNA: TGTGCCAGCATGATAACTCCGGGACAGGGGGAAGCTTTCTTT. This gives the protein CASMITPGQGEAFF.

This chain uses TRBV7-8 with TRBJ2-1; TRBD2 agrees at 11 bases. J gave up 0 bases and V 5 bases, and 3 bases lay outside the gene matches. Germline V gene data show CDR1 as SGHVS and CDR2 as FQNEAQ. The CDR3 consists of 16 residues. Here the CDR3 DNA reads TGTGCCAGCAGCCCTACTAGCGGGGGCTCCTACAATGAGCAGTTCTTC. It codes for CASSPTSGGSYNEQFF.

J is TRBJ1-6 and V is TRBV18; the match to TRBD1 covers 7 bases. Germline V CDR1 and CDR2: KGHSH, LQKENI. With V trimmed by 3 bases and J by 7 bases, 0 bases remained unmatched. The CDR3 length is 13 residues. The CDR3 DNA reads TGTGCCAGCTCACCGGGACAGAATTCACCCCTCCACTTT. Protein sequence: CASSPGQNSPLHF.

The chain couples TRBV29-1 to TRBJ1-1, with TRBD1 matching over 9 bases. CDR1 SQVTM and CDR2 ANQGSEA come from the germline V gene. Trimming took 4 bases from V and 0 from J; bases not matched to a gene: 6. There are 15 residues in the CDR3. CDR3 region: CSVVGTGKMNTEAFF. The CDR3 DNA reads as TGCAGCGTTGTTGGGACAGGGAAAATGAACACTGAAGCTTTCTTT.

The V gene is TRBV28, the J gene TRBJ1-3; 10 bases are a match to TRBD1. Germline CDR1 MDHEN, CDR2 SYDVKM. CDR3 length: 16 residues. J gave up 0 bases and V 5 bases, and 4 bases lay outside the gene matches. The CDR3 bases are TGTGCCAGCAGTCGGGACAGGGGTTACTCTGGAAACACCATATATTTT. It translates to CASSRDRGYSGNTIYF.

The rearrangement links TRBV14 to TRBJ2-1; D not resolved. V lost 4 bases and J 7 bases, leaving 14 bases between the germline ends. There are 14 residues in the CDR3. Germline assignment: CDR1 SGHDN and CDR2 FVKESK. The DNA for the CDR3 is TGTGCCAGCAGCCTTTTGGGCCTTGGGAATGAGCAGTTCTTC. This encodes CASSLLGLGNEQFF. Looking up the rest from reference TRBV14 and TRBJ2-1 gives the full variable domain: EAGVTQFPSHSVIEKGQTVTLRCDPISGHDNLYWYRRVMGKEIKFLLHFVKESKQDESGMPNNRFLAERTGGTYSTLKVQPAELEDSGVYFCASSLLGLGNEQFFGPGTRLTVL.

V is TRBV11-2 and J is TRBJ1-6; 7 bases fit TRBD1. Per the germline V gene, CDR1 is SGHAT and CDR2 is FQNNGV. The CDR3 spans 15 residues. After removal of 1 base from V and 7 bases from J, the junction contained 4 bases not matched to a gene. DNA of the CDR3: TGTGCCAGCAGCTTAGTACAGGGGCTCAATTCACCCCTCCACTTT. Translation gives CASSLVQGLNSPLHF.

V gene TRBV4-2 combines with J gene TRBJ1-6; D is uncertain. Germline V gives CDR1 LGHNA, CDR2 YNFKEQ. V lost 2 bases to trimming and J lost 2 bases, with 7 bases between them. The CDR3 runs to 15 residues. The CDR3 region is CASSQYRAYNSPLHF. The CDR3 bases are TGTGCCAGCAGCCAATACAGAGCCTATAATTCACCCCTCCACTTT.